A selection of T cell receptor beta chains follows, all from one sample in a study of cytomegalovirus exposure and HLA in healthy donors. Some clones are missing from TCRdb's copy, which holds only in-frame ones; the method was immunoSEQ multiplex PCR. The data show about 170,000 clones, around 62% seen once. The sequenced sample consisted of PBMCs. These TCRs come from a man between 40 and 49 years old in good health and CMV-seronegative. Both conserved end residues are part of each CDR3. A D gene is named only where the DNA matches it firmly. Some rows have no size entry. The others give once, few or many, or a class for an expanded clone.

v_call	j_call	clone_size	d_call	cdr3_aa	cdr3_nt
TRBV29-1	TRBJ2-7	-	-	CSVTPSGAYEQYF	TGCAGCGTAACACCCTCAGGGGCCTACGAGCAGTACTTC
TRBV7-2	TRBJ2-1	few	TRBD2	CASSLALAGGPYNEQFF	TGTGCCAGCAGCTTAGCCCTAGCGGGAGGTCCCTACAATGAGCAGTTCTTC
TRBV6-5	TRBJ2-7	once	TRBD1	CASSYATGQTYEQYF	TGTGCCAGCAGTTACGCAACGGGACAGACCTACGAGCAGTACTTC
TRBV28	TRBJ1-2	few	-	CASSPRTDSNYGYTF	TGTGCCAGCAGTCCGCGGACAGATTCTAACTATGGCTACACCTTC
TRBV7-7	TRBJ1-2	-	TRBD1	CASSRGTETLNYGYTF	TGTGCCAGCAGCCGGGGGACAGAGACACTTAACTATGGCTACACCTTC
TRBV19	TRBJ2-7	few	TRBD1	CASRDPGQSSYEQYF	TGTGCCAGTCGCGATCCGGGACAGAGCTCCTACGAGCAGTACTTC
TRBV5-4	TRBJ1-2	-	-	CASSPDKDYGYTF	TGTGCCAGCAGCCCCGACAAGGACTATGGCTACACCTTC
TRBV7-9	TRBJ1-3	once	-	CASSLLGGVTGNTIYF	TGTGCCAGCAGCTTACTCGGGGGAGTTACAGGAAACACCATATATTTT
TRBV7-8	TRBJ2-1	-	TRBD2	CASSKRTSGGGYNEQFF	TGTGCCAGCAGCAAAAGGACTAGCGGGGGGGGGTACAATGAGCAGTTCTTC
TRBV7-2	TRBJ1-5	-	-	CASSLPNQPQHF	TGTGCCAGCAGCTTACCGAATCAGCCCCAGCATTTT
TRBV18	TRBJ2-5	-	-	CASSPTQERYQETQYF	TGTGCCAGCTCACCGACACAGGAAAGGTACCAAGAGACCCAGTACTTC
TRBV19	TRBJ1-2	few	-	CASSGQNYGYTF	TGTGCCAGTAGCGGACAGAACTATGGCTACACCTTC
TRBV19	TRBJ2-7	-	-	CASSIDRGEQYF	TGTGCCAGTAGTATAGACAGAGGCGAGCAGTACTTC